Reported below is one TCR beta chain. Its antigen is as yet unknown. Healthy people donating bone marrow made up the donors. The data were taken from a study of cytomegalovirus exposure and HLA in healthy donors. General observations from the study: An analysis that came later showed most CMV-associated TCR beta chains appearing HLA-restricted. In vitro testing confirmed a few CMV-associated chains as specific for CMV antigens.

60 Vbeta and 13 Jbeta primers were used in PCR. Data came from immunoSEQ multiplex PCR; TCRdb stores just in-frame clones and leaves some out. The sample shows roughly 150,000 clones, roughly 77% of them seen only once. Germline CDR1 SGDLS, CDR2 YYNGEE. The CDR3 length is 14 residues. The germline V and J ends were trimmed by 2 bases and 7 bases, with 16 bases remaining between them. The V call is TRBV9, the J call TRBJ2-7; D gene ambiguous. This receptor was identified in a man over 45 in good health and CMV-seropositive. Sequencing used PBMCs. DNA for the CDR3: TGTGCCAGCAGCGTCTCCCCCACACCGCGGGAGCAGTACTTC. Its protein is CASSVSPTPREQYF.